Following are 25 T cell receptor beta chains from one sample sequenced in a study of HIV-infected patients and healthy controls. Alpha and beta constant-region primers primed reverse transcription of about 500 ng RNA. Separate chain-specific third strand synthesis with multiplexing indices produced the alpha and beta libraries. From the 5' RACE reads, TCRdb called clonotypes with MiXCR, one entry per CDR3 protein. The repertoire holds 15,000 to 20,000 distinct CDR3 sequences, with over 9.5% as singletons. Whole blood was used without fractionation, so all unsorted peripheral T cells were included. The sample consisted of blood. These receptors originate from an adult in good health.

This clonotype was observed many times. The chain is built from TRBV6-2 or TRBV6-3 and TRBJ2-7, with TRBD2 identical over 14 bases. Trimming at V came to 4 bases and at J to 6 bases, leaving 2 bases not matched to a gene. CDR1 MNHEY and CDR2 SVGEGT come from the germline V gene. CDR3 size: 14 residues. CDR3 coding DNA: TGTGCCAGCAGTTCGGGACTAGCGGGAGCCGAGCAGTACTTC. Its protein product is CASSSGLAGAEQYF.

This clonotype was seen at least ten times. J is TRBJ2-1 and V is TRBV6-6, with TRBD2 as a possible D gene (6 bases). V lost 5 bases, J lost 2 bases, and 13 bases lay in between. Germline-derived CDR1 and CDR2 are MNHNY and SVGAGI (reference sequence). The CDR3 runs to 15 residues. Written as DNA, the CDR3 is TGTGCCAGCAGTCCGAAGCGGGCCACCTACAATGAGCAGTTCTTC. Protein sequence: CASSPKRATYNEQFF.

This clonotype was seen ten or more times. The chain combines TRBV10-3 with TRBJ1-2; D unresolved. This CDR3 region has 14 residues. V lost 4 bases and J lost 1, with 10 bases in between. Per the germline V gene, CDR1 is ENHRY and CDR2 is SYGVKD. The CDR3 sequence is CAISGLTDNYGYTF. DNA of the CDR3: TGTGCCATCAGTGGCCTTACAGATAACTATGGCTACACCTTC.

This clonotype was seen ten or more times. J is TRBJ2-7 and V is TRBV19; 13 nucleotides match TRBD2. The germline V gene has CDR1 LNHDA and CDR2 SQIVND (reference sequence). The CDR3 contains 16 residues. V dropped 3 bases and J dropped 5; count of bases not matched to a gene: 7. The CDR3 bases are TGTGCCAGTAGTATGAGGGGACTAGCGGGAACTAACGAGCAGTACTTC. Translating it yields CASSMRGLAGTNEQYF.

This clonotype has a count of ten or more. The rearrangement joins TRBV5-6 to TRBJ2-1, with 13 bases aligning to TRBD2. Germline CDR1 and CDR2: SGHDT and YYEEEE. The CDR3 is 17 residues long. V lost 4 bases, J lost 2 bases, and 6 bases stayed unmatched. The CDR3 region is CASSVGLAGWPYNEQFF. In DNA, the CDR3 is TGTGCCAGCAGCGTGGGACTAGCGGGGTGGCCCTACAATGAGCAGTTCTTC.

By sample share, this clonotype is medium-sized. The chain carries TRBV14 and TRBJ2-1, with TRBD2 matching 8 bases. CDR3 length: 17 amino acids. Germline CDR1 and CDR2: SGHDN and FVKESK. The J segment lost 4 bases and the V segment lost 2 bases, leaving 10 bases of the junction unmatched. This CDR3 reads CASSQPGPSGHYNEQFF. In DNA, the CDR3 is TGTGCCAGCAGCCAACCCGGGCCTAGCGGGCATTACAATGAGCAGTTCTTC.

The genes are TRBV28 and TRBJ2-5, with 9 nucleotides matching TRBD2. The CDR3 consists of 14 residues. J was trimmed by 4 bases and V by 6 bases; bases with no gene match: 6. CDR1 is MDHEN and CDR2 is SYDVKM in the germline V gene. CDR3 in amino acids: CASSLPSGVETQYF. DNA for the CDR3: TGTGCCAGCAGCTTGCCTAGCGGGGTAGAGACCCAGTACTTC.

The chain has TRBV5-1 and TRBJ1-1, with D tentatively TRBD1 (5 bases). The CDR3 runs 14 residues. Trimming left V 4 bases short and J 1 base short, with 11 bases between. Per germline, CDR1 SGHRS and CDR2 YFSETQ. CDR3: CASSDQGGNTEAFF. In DNA form, the CDR3 reads TGCGCCAGCAGCGACCAGGGAGGGAACACTGAAGCTTTCTTT.

CDR3 in DNA: TGTGCCACCAGCAGAGATCCTGCAGGGGCGATTCTCACCGGGGAGCTGTTTTTT. Its protein product is CATSRDPAGAILTGELFF. V is TRBV15 and J is TRBJ2-2; weak D call: TRBD1 (6 bases). With 0 bases removed from V and 4 bases from J, the gap between germline ends came to 18 bases. CDR1 and CDR2 from the germline V gene are LNHNV and YYDKDF (reference sequence). CDR3 size: 18 residues.

This clonotype has at least ten counts. J is TRBJ2-3 and V is TRBV29-1; a possible D gene is TRBD2 (6 bases). CDR3 length: 11 residues. V shed 1 base and J shed 10 bases, with 9 bases lying between them. CDR1 is SQVTM, CDR2 ANQGSEA, per germline. The CDR3 reads CSVEAREAQYF. The CDR3 nucleotides are TGCAGCGTTGAAGCTAGGGAGGCGCAGTATTTT.

Many counts were recorded for this clonotype. The chain joins TRBV19 to TRBJ2-3; TRBD1 or TRBD2 may be the D gene (6 bases each). V was cut by 3 bases and J by 5 bases, with 18 bases left in between. In germline, CDR1 is LNHDA, CDR2 SQIVND (reference sequence). The CDR3 is 16 amino acids. CDR3 DNA: TGTGCCAGTAGTATTCCTCGGGGGCGAGGGCTAGATACGCAGTATTTT. It specifies CASSIPRGRGLDTQYF.

This chain uses TRBV6-2 or TRBV6-3 with TRBJ1-1; possible D gene TRBD1, 5 bases. Trimming pared 3 bases from V and 0 bases from J, leaving 17 bases between. Germline V CDR1 and CDR2: MNHEY, SVGEGT. The CDR3 spans 17 residues. The CDR3 sequence is CASSYLIRGIMNTEAFF. The CDR3 nucleotides read TGTGCCAGCAGTTATTTGATAAGGGGAATTATGAACACTGAAGCTTTCTTT.

This clonotype appeared many times. The chain recombines TRBV6-5 with TRBJ2-3, with 10 bases identical to TRBD2. The V gene end was trimmed by 2 bases and the J gene end by 2 bases; junction bases not matched to a gene: 4. The length of the CDR3 is 16 residues. Germline CDR1 is MNHEY and CDR2 is SVGAGI. The CDR3 DNA is TGTGCCAGCAGTTACGCACTAGCGGGACACACAGATACGCAGTATTTT. This translates into CASSYALAGHTDTQYF.

This clonotype is labeled as medium-sized (0.01 to 0.1%). The CDR3: CASSRDRVSEQFF. The CDR3 DNA follows: TGTGCCAGCAGTCGGGACAGGGTCAGTGAGCAGTTCTTC. The chain recombines TRBV6-1 with TRBJ2-1; TRBD1 matches 9 bases. CDR1 and CDR2 from the germline V gene are MNHNS and SASEGT. V gave up 5 bases and J gave up 9 bases; unmatched junction bases: 5. The CDR3 has 13 amino acids.

The rearrangement uses TRBV5-1 and TRBJ1-2; the match to TRBD1 covers 8 bases. CDR3 size: 17 residues. From germline, CDR1 is SGHRS and CDR2 YFSETQ. Trimming at V came to 0 bases and at J to 4 bases, leaving 11 bases not matched to a gene. For the CDR3, the DNA is TGCGCCAGCAGCTTGGATGGACAGGGATTGTGGGTCTATGGCTACACCTTC. It specifies CASSLDGQGLWVYGYTF.

The V and J genes are TRBV4-1 and TRBJ1-2; D is uncertain. Germline CDR1 MGHRA, CDR2 YSYEKL. The ends were cut back, 2 bases at V and 0 bases at J, with 4 bases in the middle. This CDR3 comprises 13 residues. The CDR3 here is CASSQPANYGYTF. CDR3 sequence (DNA): TGCGCCAGCAGCCAACCCGCTAACTATGGCTACACCTTC.

The table lists this clonotype with many counts. The chain uses TRBV2 and TRBJ1-5; D ambiguous. The CDR3 runs to 15 residues. Germline V gene lookup returns CDR1 SNHLY and CDR2 FYNNEI. V was pared by 8 bases and J by 0 bases, with 14 bases between. In DNA form, the CDR3 reads TGTGCCAGCGGAGGCCGGACTGATAGCAATCAGCCCCAGCATTTT. Protein product: CASGGRTDSNQPQHF.

This clonotype appeared many times. The J gene is TRBJ2-5, the V gene TRBV5-4, with D possibly called TRBD1 or TRBD2 (5 bases each). The CDR3 is made up of 14 amino acids. Germline loops: CDR1 SGHNT, CDR2 YYREEE (reference sequence). V lost 1 base to trimming and J lost 4 bases, with 11 bases between them. For the CDR3, the DNA is TGTGCCAGCAGCTTGCGCGCCGGGGCAGAGACCCAGTACTTC. It encodes CASSLRAGAETQYF.

This clonotype was counted at least ten times. The rearrangement uses TRBV19 and TRBJ2-7; no firm D call. CDR1 and CDR2 (germline): LNHDA, SQIVND (reference sequence). The germline V and J ends were trimmed by 6 bases and 4 bases, with 16 bases remaining between them. The CDR3 spans 14 residues. The DNA of the CDR3 is TGTGCCAGTAGAGTTAGCCCTACGGAGTACGAGCAGTACTTC. Translation: CASRVSPTEYEQYF.

This clonotype was counted ten times or more. The chain employs TRBV6-5 and TRBJ1-5; D is possibly TRBD1 (5 bases). This CDR3 has 14 residues. Trimming shortened V by 7 bases and J by 8 bases, and 18 bases separated the two germline ends. Looked up from germline, CDR1 is MNHEY and CDR2 is SVGAGI. The chain's CDR3 is CASKRGEGIEPQHF. The CDR3 nucleotides are TGTGCCAGCAAGCGGGGAGAGGGGATTGAGCCCCAGCATTTT.

This clonotype was recorded at least ten times. The chain is built from TRBV5-1 and TRBJ2-6; no reliable D call. The V and J ends lost 5 bases and 0 bases respectively, with 12 bases between them. The CDR3 contains 16 residues. Germline V lookup: CDR1 SGHRS, CDR2 YFSETQ. The DNA of the CDR3 is TGCGCCAGCAGACCCAGGCTCAGCTCTGGGGCCAACGTCCTGACTTTC. It specifies CASRPRLSSGANVLTF.

This clonotype was seen many times. CDR3 residues: CASSFRQGSTDTQYF. The CDR3 DNA is TGTGCCAGTAGTTTCCGACAGGGGAGCACAGATACGCAGTATTTT. V gene TRBV19 combines with J gene TRBJ2-3, with TRBD1 matching 8 bases. V lost 5 bases to trimming and J lost 0 bases; unmatched junction nucleotides: 4. The germline CDR1 and CDR2 sequences are LNHDA and SQIVND (reference sequence). The CDR3 spans 15 residues.

This clonotype has at least ten counts. This chain uses TRBV29-1 with TRBJ2-1; tentatively, D is TRBD2 (5 bases). The CDR3 is made up of 13 amino acids. Germline V CDR1 and CDR2: SQVTM, ANQGSEA. V was cut by 2 bases and J by 6 bases, with 11 bases left in between. This CDR3 is CSVELLEPNEQFF. CDR3 coding DNA: TGCAGCGTTGAATTACTAGAACCCAATGAGCAGTTCTTC.

By sample fraction, this clonotype is medium-sized. The chain has TRBV5-8 and TRBJ2-2; no reliable D call. The CDR3 length is 17 residues. V was cut by 4 bases and J by 2 bases, with 18 bases left in between. CDR1 and CDR2 (germline): SGHTS, YDEGEE. CDR3 nucleotides: TGTGCCAGCAGCCGCACTGGTGTCAGATTAAACACCGGGGAGCTGTTTTTT. This gives the protein CASSRTGVRLNTGELFF.

V and J are TRBV5-1 and TRBJ2-3; D possibly corresponds to TRBD1 (5 bases). The CDR3 length is 14 residues. Trimming took off 1 base at V and 1 base at J, with 7 bases between the two ends. In germline, CDR1 is SGHRS, CDR2 YFSETQ. Here the CDR3 reads CASSLKGRTDTQYF. The CDR3 DNA reads TGCGCCAGCAGCTTGAAGGGGCGCACAGATACGCAGTATTTT.